What follows are 25 T cell receptor beta chains derived from one specimen sequenced in a study of blood T cell repertoires in COVID-19. Using immunoSEQ multiplex PCR, the repertoire was profiled, and TCRdb retains in-frame clones only, with some absent. The sample consists of roughly 280,000 clones, 86% of them appearing once. Specimen: peripheral blood. These receptors were collected from a man younger than 40 with active or convalescent COVID-19.

This chain uses TRBV2 with TRBJ1-3, with D perhaps TRBD1 (6 bases). This CDR3 is built from 13 residues. The ends were cut back, 6 bases at V and 4 bases at J, with 10 bases in the middle. Germline loops: CDR1 SNHLY, CDR2 FYNNEI. The CDR3 DNA sequence: TGTGCCAGCAGAACAGGGTACGGAAACACCATATATTTT. This codes for CASRTGYGNTIYF. Supplemented by reference TRBV2 and TRBJ1-3, the full variable domain reads EPEVTQTPSHQVTQMGQEVILRCVPISNHLYFYWYRQILGQKVEFLVSFYNNEISEKSEIFDDQFSVERPDGSNFTLKIRSTKLEDSAMYFCASRTGYGNTIYFGEGSWLTVV.

CDR3 nucleotides: TGTGCCAGCAGTGGGGCGTCGGGCTACACCTTC. This sequence encodes CASSGASGYTF. The rearrangement uses TRBV2 and TRBJ1-2; D ambiguous. The CDR3 has 11 residues. Germline loops: CDR1 SNHLY, CDR2 FYNNEI. Trimming removed 4 bases at V and 8 bases at J, with 8 bases between.

This chain joins TRBV2 and TRBJ2-7; TRBD1 aligns across 7 bases. Germline CDR1 SNHLY, CDR2 FYNNEI. The ends lost 4 bases at V and 0 bases at J; junction bases unmatched: 6. The CDR3 length is 15 residues. CDR3 region: CASSGQGRHSYEQYF. CDR3 coding DNA: TGTGCCAGCAGTGGACAGGGAAGACACTCCTACGAGCAGTACTTC. Together with reference TRBV2 and TRBJ2-7, the CDR3 gives the full variable domain: EPEVTQTPSHQVTQMGQEVILRCVPISNHLYFYWYRQILGQKVEFLVSFYNNEISEKSEIFDDQFSVERPDGSNFTLKIRSTKLEDSAMYFCASSGQGRHSYEQYFGPGTRLTVT.

The rearrangement uses TRBV4-1 and TRBJ2-3; 8 positions agree with TRBD1. V dropped 3 bases and J dropped 3; count of bases not matched to a gene: 5. There are 15 residues in the CDR3. Germline V CDR1 and CDR2: MGHRA, YSYEKL. Here the CDR3 DNA reads TGCGCCAGCAGCCAGACAGGGGTTGGGACAGATACGCAGTATTTT. Translated: CASSQTGVGTDTQYF.

This rearrangement joins TRBV27 to TRBJ1-6, with a tentative D call TRBD1 (5 bases). The V end lost 6 bases, the J end lost 9 bases, and 15 bases lay between the germline ends. CDR1 and CDR2 from the germline V gene are MNHEY and SMNVEV (reference sequence). CDR3 length: 14 residues. CDR3 bases: TGTGCCAGCAGACCCGACAGTCGGGCTTCACCCCTCCACTTT. Translated: CASRPDSRASPLHF.

The J gene is TRBJ2-1, the V gene TRBV4-1; D possibly corresponds to TRBD2 (6 bases). This CDR3 has 17 amino acids. Deletions cut 3 bases from V and 0 bases from J, with 15 bases between. CDR1 and CDR2 (germline): MGHRA, YSYEKL. DNA for the CDR3: TGCGCCAGCAGCCAGGCCCCCGGGAGTAGCTCCTACAATGAGCAGTTCTTC. Its translation is CASSQAPGSSSYNEQFF.

This clone was detected once. The CDR3 reads CASSSVGGQGFPEQFF. In DNA form, the CDR3 reads TGTGCCAGCAGCTCGGTGGGGGGACAGGGCTTCCCGGAGCAGTTCTTC. V gene TRBV11-2 combines with J gene TRBJ2-1; 9 bases are a match to TRBD1. The CDR3 is 16 residues long. The germline V gene encodes CDR1 SGHAT and CDR2 FQNNGV. V dropped 4 bases and J dropped 10; count of bases not matched to a gene: 14.

The rearrangement uses TRBV7-2 and TRBJ1-2, with TRBD1 matching over 8 bases. The CDR3 has 14 amino acids. Trimming removed 0 bases from V and 8 bases from J; junction bases left unmatched: 5. Looked up from germline, CDR1 is SGHTA and CDR2 is FQGNSA. The CDR3 spells CASSLASTGEGYTF. In DNA form, the CDR3 reads TGTGCCAGCAGCTTAGCATCGACAGGGGAAGGCTACACCTTC.

The genes are TRBV18 and TRBJ2-7; D remains ambiguous. CDR1 is KGHSH, CDR2 LQKENI, per germline. The CDR3 sequence is 13 residues long. V was cut by 3 bases and J by 4 bases, with 10 bases left in between. CDR3 in amino acids: CASSPQTLYEQYF. CDR3 coding DNA: TGTGCCAGCTCACCGCAGACTCTGTACGAGCAGTACTTC.

The V call is TRBV15, the J call TRBJ2-1, with D possibly TRBD1 on 5 matching bases. This CDR3 region has 14 residues. V was trimmed by 0 bases and J by 9 bases, leaving 12 bases between them. Germline CDR1 is LNHNV and CDR2 is YYDKDF (reference sequence). The CDR3 spells CATSRDSGQFEQFF. CDR3 DNA sequence: TGTGCCACCAGCAGAGATTCCGGACAATTTGAGCAGTTCTTC.

This clone showed up just once. The rearrangement uses TRBV6-1 and TRBJ2-5, with 8 bases identical to TRBD1. CDR1 and CDR2 (germline): MNHNS, SASEGT. Unmatched junction bases numbered 2, after V lost 2 bases and J lost 0 bases. CDR3 length: 15 residues. Here the CDR3 DNA reads TGTGCCAGCAGTGAACCAGGGGGCTACCAAGAGACCCAGTACTTC. Protein: CASSEPGGYQETQYF.

The J gene is TRBJ2-7, the V gene TRBV5-1; 8 positions agree with TRBD2. V shed 2 bases and J 2 bases; nucleotides not matched to a gene: 3. CDR1 and CDR2 (germline): SGHRS, YFSETQ. This CDR3 spans 14 amino acids. The DNA of the CDR3 is TGCGCCAGCAGCTTAGCGGGGGCGGCCTACGAGCAGTACTTC. Translating gives CASSLAGAAYEQYF.

The rearrangement links TRBV18 to TRBJ1-4, with D hard to call. The V and J ends lost 4 bases and 4 bases respectively, with 10 bases between them. Per the germline V gene, CDR1 is KGHSH and CDR2 is LQKENI. This CDR3 has 14 amino acids. CDR3 sequence: CASSLTENNEKLFF. As DNA, the CDR3 is TGTGCCAGCTCACTCACGGAGAATAATGAAAAACTGTTTTTT.

The gene calls are TRBV13 and TRBJ2-7, with D perhaps matching TRBD2 (5 bases). The V gene lost 4 bases and the J gene lost 3 bases, with 16 bases spanning the gap. CDR1 is PRHDT, CDR2 FYEKMQ, per germline (reference sequence). This CDR3 contains 15 residues. CDR3 in amino acids: CASSSSARGNYEQYF. In DNA form, the CDR3 reads TGTGCCAGCAGCTCCTCGGCCCGGGGTAACTACGAGCAGTACTTC.

The V call is TRBV6-5, the J call TRBJ2-3; D gene uncertain. Between the trimmed V and J ends, which lost 5 bases and 0 bases, there was a span of 9 bases. This CDR3 spans 14 amino acids. The germline V gene encodes CDR1 MNHEY and CDR2 SVGAGI. This chain's CDR3 is CASSRSQSTDTQYF. CDR3 DNA sequence: TGTGCCAGCAGTAGAAGCCAAAGCACAGATACGCAGTATTTT.

This chain links TRBV5-4 with TRBJ1-2, with TRBD1 as a possible D gene (6 bases). CDR3 length: 13 amino acids. V lost 4 bases and J lost 2, with 9 bases in between. Per the germline V gene, CDR1 is SGHNT and CDR2 is YYREEE (reference sequence). This CDR3 reads CASSPDRNYGYTF. CDR3 nucleotide sequence: TGTGCCAGCAGCCCGGACAGAAACTATGGCTACACCTTC.

V is TRBV27 and J is TRBJ2-7; the match to TRBD2 covers 9 bases. CDR1 and CDR2 (germline): MNHEY, SMNVEV (reference sequence). V shed 6 bases and J 4 bases; nucleotides not matched to a gene: 13. This CDR3 comprises 16 residues. The CDR3 DNA reads as TGTGCCAGCAGCAAACGAAGGGCGGGGGGGCCGTACGAGCAGTACTTC. As protein: CASSKRRAGGPYEQYF.

As for this clone: One end of the junction varies from germline; a read error may be responsible. The CDR3 spells CASTQTRFPATGFSSYEQYF. The CDR3 bases are TGTGCCAGCACCCAAACCAGGTTCCCGGCTACAGGGTTTTCCTCCTACGAGCAGTACTTC. The genes are TRBV3-1 (or the pseudogene TRBV3-2) and TRBJ2-7, with D maybe TRBD1 (6 bases). Germline CDR1 is LGHDT and CDR2 is YNNKEL (reference sequence). The CDR3 has 20 residues.

This clone was detected once. The chain has TRBV19 and TRBJ1-5; D is uncertain. The V gene lost 4 bases and the J gene lost 6 bases, with 16 bases spanning the gap. Germline assignment: CDR1 LNHDA and CDR2 SQIVND (reference sequence). This CDR3 is 15 amino acids long. CDR3 amino acids: CASSTRTPFGQPQHF. CDR3 in DNA: TGTGCCAGTAGTACCCGCACCCCCTTCGGTCAGCCCCAGCATTTT. The whole variable domain, filled in from reference TRBV19 and TRBJ1-5, reads DGGITQSPKYLFRKEGQNVTLSCEQNLNHDAMYWYRQDPGQGLRLIYYSQIVNDFQKGDIAEGYSVSREKKESFPLTVTSAQKNPTAFYLCASSTRTPFGQPQHFGDGTRLSIL.

The rearrangement joins TRBV27 to TRBJ2-7, with D unclear. V dropped 3 bases and J dropped 1 base, with 7 bases sitting between them. This CDR3 comprises 13 residues. The germline CDR1 and CDR2 sequences are MNHEY and SMNVEV (reference sequence). The CDR3 is CASSFTPSYEQYF. The CDR3 DNA reads as TGTGCCAGCAGTTTTACACCGTCCTACGAGCAGTACTTC.

This chain links TRBV15 with TRBJ2-3, with a weak D call TRBD2 (6 bases). Germline loops: CDR1 LNHNV, CDR2 YYDKDF (reference sequence). The CDR3 runs 15 residues. V lost 3 bases, J lost 1 base, and 11 bases lay in between. Here the CDR3 DNA reads TGTGCCACCAGCAGTTCTAGCGTCGGCACAGATACGCAGTATTTT. As protein: CATSSSSVGTDTQYF.

This clone was seen a single time. This rearrangement joins TRBV5-4 to TRBJ2-5, with D unclear. Trimming removed 0 bases at V and 3 bases at J, with 9 bases between. In germline, CDR1 is SGHNT, CDR2 YYREEE (reference sequence). CDR3 length: 14 residues. CDR3 DNA: TGTGCCAGCAGCTTGGGAGGCGTGGAAGAGACCCAGTACTTC. Residues: CASSLGGVEETQYF. Combining the CDR3 with reference TRBV5-4 and TRBJ2-5 gives the whole variable domain ETGVTQSPTHLIKTRGQQVTLRCSSQSGHNTVSWYQQALGQGPQFIFQYYREEENGRGNFPPRFSGLQFPNYSSELNVNALELDDSALYLCASSLGGVEETQYFGPGTRLLVL.

The genes are TRBV6-5 and TRBJ2-1; 9 bases map to TRBD1. V was clipped by 6 bases and J by 3 bases; unmatched bases: 6. CDR3 length: 15 residues. CDR1 and CDR2 from the germline V gene are MNHEY and SVGAGI. The CDR3 region is CASRPGTGFYNEQFF. CDR3 DNA: TGTGCCAGCAGGCCCGGGACAGGGTTCTACAATGAGCAGTTCTTC.

The J gene is TRBJ1-5, the V gene TRBV19; D uncertain. Germline V CDR1 and CDR2: LNHDA, SQIVND (reference sequence). Trimming removed 2 bases from V and 5 bases from J, with 7 bases in between. The CDR3 loop spans 13 amino acids. The CDR3, as DNA: TGTGCCAGTAGTATAAAGAGGGATCAGCCCCAGCATTTT. Encoded protein: CASSIKRDQPQHF. Based on the CDR3 plus reference TRBV19 and TRBJ1-5, the full variable domain is DGGITQSPKYLFRKEGQNVTLSCEQNLNHDAMYWYRQDPGQGLRLIYYSQIVNDFQKGDIAEGYSVSREKKESFPLTVTSAQKNPTAFYLCASSIKRDQPQHFGDGTRLSIL.

This clone was seen once. Written as DNA, the CDR3 is TGCGCCAGCAGTAACGGGTGGGGGGACTATGGCTACACCTTC. Encoded protein: CASSNGWGDYGYTF. The chain joins TRBV5-1 to TRBJ1-2; tentatively, D is TRBD1 (5 bases). Germline V gene lookup returns CDR1 SGHRS and CDR2 YFSETQ. The CDR3 is 14 amino acids. Trimming cost V 5 bases and J 3 bases, with 14 bases left between them.